The T cell receptor (beta chain) described here comes from a study of cytomegalovirus exposure and HLA in healthy donors. PCR involved 60 Vbeta and 13 Jbeta primers. Profiling relied on immunoSEQ multiplex PCR, and the TCRdb table lists in-frame clones only, not all of them. This table holds 90,000 to 100,000 clones, under 75% found once. Study-level points and caveats: In a later analysis, an Asian-associated ancestry cluster reportedly showed fewer N-insertions than the roughly 710-donor mean. It was taken for granted in presence/absence analyses that sequencing depth across donors was roughly uniform.

A word on this clone: The antigen remains unidentified.

Germline values: CDR1 SNHLY, CDR2 FYNNEI. Deletions cut 2 bases from V and 0 bases from J, with 11 bases between. The CDR3 sequence is 15 residues long. The donors were healthy bone marrow donors. The genes are TRBV2 and TRBJ2-7, with D maybe TRBD2 (7 bases). The sequence derives from a female donor in good health and CMV-seronegative. The material sequenced was PBMCs. The CDR3, as DNA: TGTGCCAGCAGTGAAAGGCGGGGGCCCTCCTACGAGCAGTACTTC. Protein: CASSERRGPSYEQYF.